Below, one T cell receptor (beta chain) is given with its context. Its antigen remains unknown. With a much larger clone just one base away, this may be a read error. The sample belongs to a study of molecular identifiers for immune sequencing clone quantification. Whole-study findings and limits: A shared barcode on identical TCR molecules could lead to underestimated sizes for highly expanded clones. Reports indicate spiked Jurkat TCR RNA from one cell could be found among roughly 930,000 naive cells.

The CDR3 consists of 11 residues. J was trimmed by 6 bases and V by 6 bases; bases with no gene match: 5. Germline lookup yields CDR1 DFQATT and CDR2 SNEGSKA (reference sequence). Researchers sorted naive CD8 T cells as cells that were CD8+CD4-CCR7+CD45RA+. Preparation of the bulk TCR libraries relied on previously described methods and listed TCR primers. TCRdb independently ran MiXCR on the PCR reads; one entry per CDR3 protein. The repertoire consists of some 59,000 distinct CDR3 sequences, with under 30% occurring once and the leading ten covering 1.9%. This chain uses TRBV20-1 with TRBJ2-7; 7 bases match TRBD1. This TCR was sampled from a human donor in good health. Some libraries in this study had Jurkat cell RNA spiked in. Sequencing used naive CD8+ T cells from blood, with Jurkat cell RNA spiked in. Subset defined: FACS-sorted CD8+CD4-CCR7+CD45RA+ naive T cells. The CDR3 nucleotides read TGCAGTGCGGGGACAGTCTCCGAGCAGTACTTC. This sequence encodes CSAGTVSEQYF.